The 29 T cell receptor beta chains in this list originate from one sample, sequenced in a study of shared clonotypes between healthy human individuals. Produced via immunoSEQ multiplex PCR; TCRdb's table is partial and in-frame only. Of 740,000 or so clones in the sample, less than 80% are singletons; the top ten hold around 2%. The sequencing input was memory CD4+ T cells sorted from blood. Noted subset: CD45RA-negative fraction. The origin of the receptors is a woman younger than 45 in good health.

The rearrangement joins TRBV4-1 to TRBJ2-1; 8 positions match TRBD2. The CDR3 has 18 residues. Germline V gene sequence: CDR1 MGHRA, CDR2 YSYEKL. The V gene end was trimmed by 0 bases and the J gene end by 0 bases; junction bases not matched to a gene: 7. CDR3 bases: TGCGCCAGCAGCCAAGATCCGGCTGGACTAGCCTCCTACAATGAGCAGTTCTTC. It specifies CASSQDPAGLASYNEQFF.

Remarks on this clone: Other nucleotide sequences in the sample specify the same CDR3. The V and J genes are TRBV28 and TRBJ2-1, with 8 bases matching TRBD2. V shed 2 bases, J shed 0 bases, and the junction held 3 bases outside the gene matches. Germline lookup yields CDR1 MDHEN and CDR2 SYDVKM. CDR3 length: 16 amino acids. CDR3 residues: CASSLESGSSYNEQFF. DNA for the CDR3: TGTGCCAGCAGTTTAGAGAGCGGGAGCTCCTACAATGAGCAGTTCTTC.

This chain connects TRBV15 to TRBJ2-4; D gene unclear. The CDR3 loop spans 13 amino acids. The V end lost 3 bases, the J end lost 8 bases, and 11 bases lay between the germline ends. Per germline, CDR1 LNHNV and CDR2 YYDKDF (reference sequence). CDR3 DNA sequence: TGTGCCACCAGCAGGTGGGGATCGGACATTCAGTACTTC. Protein sequence: CATSRWGSDIQYF.

This clone was recorded at least ten times. The V call is TRBV2, the J call TRBJ2-7; D uncertain. Trimming stripped 7 bases from V and 8 bases from J, with 15 bases between. Germline V gene data show CDR1 as SNHLY and CDR2 as FYNNEI. This CDR3 has 12 residues. The CDR3 DNA reads TGTGCCAGCATCTCCGGGCTGACGCAGCAGTACTTC. As protein: CASISGLTQQYF.

The CDR3: CASSLNLAMGETQYF. The DNA of the CDR3 is TGTGCCAGCAGTTTGAATCTAGCGATGGGAGAGACCCAGTACTTC. This rearrangement joins TRBV27 to TRBJ2-5; TRBD2 is a possible D gene (6 bases). From germline, CDR1 is MNHEY and CDR2 SMNVEV (reference sequence). V lost 3 bases and J lost 4, with 15 bases in between. The CDR3 loop spans 15 amino acids.

The chain employs TRBV15 and TRBJ2-5; D is perhaps TRBD2 (6 bases). The V end was cut by 0 bases, the J end by 3 bases, with 17 bases between. Germline assignment: CDR1 LNHNV and CDR2 YYDKDF (reference sequence). The CDR3 has 17 residues. In nucleotides, the CDR3 is TGTGCCACCAGCAGAGATTGGGCGGGGACTTACAAAGAGACCCAGTACTTC. Its protein is CATSRDWAGTYKETQYF.

The V gene is TRBV5-1, the J gene TRBJ1-1; tentatively, D is TRBD1 (6 bases). The V gene lost 0 bases and the J gene lost 0 bases, with 12 bases spanning the gap. The CDR3 consists of 16 residues. CDR1 is SGHRS and CDR2 is YFSETQ in the germline V gene. For the CDR3, the DNA is TGCGCCAGCAGCTTGGTGGACAGAGGCATGAACACTGAAGCTTTCTTT. Its protein is CASSLVDRGMNTEAFF. Drawing the rest from reference TRBV5-1 and TRBJ1-1, the complete variable domain is KAGVTQTPRYLIKTRGQQVTLSCSPISGHRSVSWYQQTPGQGLQFLFEYFSETQRNKGNFPGRFSGRQFSNSRSEMNVSTLELGDSALYLCASSLVDRGMNTEAFFGQGTRLTVV.

The chain couples TRBV15 to TRBJ2-7, with D possibly TRBD1 on 5 matching bases. This CDR3 is 13 amino acids long. Germline-derived CDR1 and CDR2 are LNHNV and YYDKDF (reference sequence). V dropped 1 base and J dropped 5 bases, with 9 bases sitting between them. The CDR3 DNA sequence: TGTGCCACCAGCAGAGGAAGGGGCGACGAGCAGTACTTC. This sequence encodes CATSRGRGDEQYF.

This rearrangement joins TRBV11-1 to TRBJ2-7; D is perhaps TRBD2 (5 bases). CDR3 length: 15 residues. V was cut by 5 bases and J by 0 bases, with 14 bases left in between. The germline gives CDR1 SGHAT, CDR2 FQDESV (reference sequence). The CDR3 is CASSQPEGYSYEQYF. As DNA, the CDR3 is TGTGCCAGCAGCCAGCCTGAGGGATACTCCTACGAGCAGTACTTC.

This chain uses TRBV19 with TRBJ2-3; 9 bases are a match to TRBD1. Per the germline V gene, CDR1 is LNHDA and CDR2 is SQIVND (reference sequence). The CDR3 consists of 18 residues. With V trimmed by 6 bases and J by 6 bases, 19 bases remained unmatched. The CDR3 coding sequence is TGTGCCAGTAGCACGAGACTCTCCAGGACAGGGGTAGGGGATACGCAGTATTTT. It codes for CASSTRLSRTGVGDTQYF.

V gene TRBV7-9 combines with J gene TRBJ1-3, with TRBD1 as a possible D gene (6 bases). V was clipped by 5 bases and J by 2 bases, with 16 bases between them. CDR1 is SEHNR and CDR2 is FQNEAQ in the germline V gene (reference sequence). This CDR3 contains 16 residues. The DNA of the CDR3 is TGTGCCAGCAGCCTAGGACAGCCTGGCGCTGGAAACACCATATATTTT. It is translated as CASSLGQPGAGNTIYF.

The CDR3 protein is CATHYRDSYSPLHF. The DNA of the CDR3 is TGTGCCACTCACTACCGGGACAGTTATTCACCCCTCCACTTT. The chain has TRBV6-5 and TRBJ1-6; 7 nucleotides align to TRBD1. Germline CDR1 reads MNHEY; CDR2 reads SVGAGI. Trimming cost V 10 bases and J 8 bases; bases outside gene matches: 11. The CDR3 sequence is 14 residues long.

In its sample, this clone was seen a few times. The chain employs TRBV30 and TRBJ1-5; 9 bases line up with TRBD1. J lost 4 bases, V lost 4 bases, and 2 bases had no gene match. Looked up from germline, CDR1 is GTSNPN and CDR2 is SVGIG (reference sequence). The CDR3 totals 13 residues. The CDR3 nucleotides read TGTGCCTGGACCGGGACAGGGAATCAGCCCCAGCATTTT. Encoded protein: CAWTGTGNQPQHF.

The J gene is TRBJ1-4, the V gene TRBV30, with a tentative D call TRBD1 (6 bases). V lost 3 bases, J lost 6 bases, and 20 bases lay in between. The CDR3 has 16 amino acids. Per the germline V gene, CDR1 is GTSNPN and CDR2 is SVGIG (reference sequence). The CDR3 DNA reads as TGTGCCTGGAGCGATCCTACAGGGTCTCGGGATGAAAAACTGTTTTTT. Protein sequence: CAWSDPTGSRDEKLFF. Complete variable domain (other parts from reference TRBV30 and TRBJ1-4): SQTIHQWPATLVQPVGSPLSLECTVEGTSNPNLYWYRQAAGRGLQLLFYSVGIGQISSEVPQNLSASRPQDRQFILSSKKLLLSDSGFYLCAWSDPTGSRDEKLFFGSGTQLSVL.

In this sample, this clone turned up a few times. The V call is TRBV11-2, the J call TRBJ2-2, with 10 bases fitting TRBD2. CDR3 length: 16 amino acids. The germline V gene encodes CDR1 SGHAT and CDR2 FQNNGV. The ends lost 3 bases at V and 1 base at J; junction bases unmatched: 2. CDR3 coding DNA: TGTGCCAGCAGCTTCACTAGCGGGGTGAACACCGGGGAGCTGTTTTTT. Amino acids: CASSFTSGVNTGELFF.

This clone was picked up a small number of times. V is TRBV7-9 and J is TRBJ2-6; 8 positions match TRBD1. The V gene end was trimmed by 1 base and the J gene end by 2 bases; junction bases not matched to a gene: 4. The V gene's germline CDR1 is SEHNR and CDR2 FQNEAQ (reference sequence). This CDR3 has 17 residues. CDR3 in DNA: TGTGCCAGCAGCTTAGGGGCAGGGGGCGCTGGGGCCAACGTCCTGACTTTC. It translates to CASSLGAGGAGANVLTF.

The chain's CDR3 is CASSTLGRTGGGTQYF. CDR3 DNA sequence: TGTGCCAGTAGTACCCTGGGCCGGACAGGGGGCGGTACGCAGTATTTT. The chain uses TRBV19 and TRBJ2-3, with 11 bases identical to TRBD1. The CDR3 extends over 16 amino acids. CDR1 and CDR2 (germline): LNHDA, SQIVND (reference sequence). Trimming took 4 bases from V and 8 from J; bases not matched to a gene: 11.

The chain is built from TRBV5-4 and TRBJ1-4; D is possibly TRBD1 (6 bases). Germline-derived CDR1 and CDR2 are SGHNT and YYREEE (reference sequence). The CDR3 length is 16 residues. V lost 4 bases and J lost 8, with 21 bases in between. This CDR3 is CASSGSAGQGNEKLFF. Written as DNA, the CDR3 is TGTGCCAGCAGCGGGTCGGCCGGCCAGGGGAACGAAAAACTGTTTTTT.

The chain uses TRBV18 and TRBJ1-2; 10 bases line up with TRBD1. The CDR3 has 17 amino acids. V lost 0 bases, J lost 5 bases, and 9 bases stayed unmatched. Looked up from germline, CDR1 is KGHSH and CDR2 is LQKENI. The CDR3 sequence is CASSPPRGTGERYGYTF. The CDR3 coding sequence is TGTGCCAGCTCACCACCGCGGGGGACAGGGGAAAGGTATGGCTACACCTTC. Drawing the rest from reference TRBV18 and TRBJ1-2, the complete variable domain is NAGVMQNPRHLVRRRGQEARLRCSPMKGHSHVYWYRQLPEEGLKFMVYLQKENIIDESGMPKERFSAEFPKEGPSILRIQQVVRGDSAAYFCASSPPRGTGERYGYTFGSGTRLTVV.

The chain has TRBV19 and TRBJ1-1; D remains unclear. CDR1 is LNHDA, CDR2 SQIVND, per germline (reference sequence). Trimming took off 6 bases at V and 0 bases at J, with 14 bases between the two ends. This CDR3 contains 15 residues. This CDR3 is CASSPRFAMNTEAFF. The CDR3 DNA is TGTGCCAGTAGCCCAAGGTTCGCGATGAACACTGAAGCTTTCTTT.

The J gene is TRBJ2-3, the V gene TRBV12-5; tentatively, D is TRBD1 (6 bases). Trimming took off 7 bases at V and 1 base at J, with 12 bases between the two ends. The germline V gene has CDR1 LGHNT and CDR2 FRNRAP. CDR3 length: 14 amino acids. The CDR3 DNA reads as TGTGCTAGTGCGAGAGGGGGAGGCACAGATACGCAGTATTTT. Its translation: CASARGGGTDTQYF.

The rearrangement links TRBV15 to TRBJ2-1, with TRBD1 as a possible D gene (6 bases). With 1 base removed from V and 9 bases from J, the gap between germline ends came to 10 bases. The germline V gene has CDR1 LNHNV and CDR2 YYDKDF (reference sequence). The length of the CDR3 is 13 residues. In nucleotides, the CDR3 is TGTGCCACCAGCAGAGGCCCCAGGGGTGAGCAGTTCTTC. Protein sequence: CATSRGPRGEQFF.

For this clone: Other nucleotide sequences from this sample produce the same CDR3. The rearrangement joins TRBV5-1 to TRBJ2-3, with D unresolved. Germline V CDR1 and CDR2: SGHRS, YFSETQ. V was cut by 0 bases and J by 2 bases, with 7 bases left in between. The CDR3 has 14 amino acids. For the CDR3, the DNA is TGCGCCAGCAGCTTGGGAACCCTCACAGATACGCAGTATTTT. Residues: CASSLGTLTDTQYF.

This clone occurred a few times. The chain links TRBV11-2 to TRBJ2-7, with D perhaps matching TRBD2 (5 bases). Trimming left V 5 bases short and J 6 bases short, with 23 bases between. CDR1 is SGHAT, CDR2 FQNNGV, per germline. The CDR3 is made up of 16 amino acids. DNA of the CDR3: TGTGCCAGCAGCCGCGGTCCGACTATATTGCGCGCCGAGCAGTACTTC. The encoded protein is CASSRGPTILRAEQYF.

This clone came up a few times. The chain recombines TRBV18 with TRBJ2-5; TRBD2 matches at 7 bases. The CDR3 loop spans 14 amino acids. Per the germline V gene, CDR1 is KGHSH and CDR2 is LQKENI. The ends lost 2 bases at V and 5 bases at J; junction bases unmatched: 5. The CDR3 spells CASSPEGGIETQYF. CDR3 in DNA: TGTGCCAGCTCACCAGAGGGAGGGATCGAGACCCAGTACTTC.

This chain uses TRBV5-1 with TRBJ1-2; the match to TRBD1 covers 7 bases. The CDR3 covers 14 residues. V was pared by 3 bases and J by 5 bases, with 7 bases of the junction left unmatched. CDR1 is SGHRS and CDR2 is YFSETQ in the germline V gene. In nucleotides, the CDR3 is TGCGCCAGCAGCTCTCCCGGGACAGCATATGGCTACACCTTC. Translating gives CASSSPGTAYGYTF.

V gene TRBV9 combines with J gene TRBJ2-1, with 8 positions matching TRBD1. J lost 4 bases, V lost 4 bases, and 7 bases had no gene match. The germline V gene has CDR1 SGDLS and CDR2 YYNGEE. The CDR3 runs to 15 residues. The CDR3, as DNA: TGTGCCAGCAGCCCCGCTGGGACAGGATACAATGAGCAGTTCTTC. Protein sequence: CASSPAGTGYNEQFF.

This chain connects TRBV7-9 to TRBJ2-7; D gene uncertain. V shed 2 bases and J shed 1 base, with 9 bases lying between them. Germline lookup yields CDR1 SEHNR and CDR2 FQNEAQ (reference sequence). The CDR3 sequence is 14 residues long. In nucleotides, the CDR3 is TGTGCCAGCAGCTTATCTCCGGCATCCTACGAGCAGTACTTC. Amino acids: CASSLSPASYEQYF. Complete variable domain (other parts from reference TRBV7-9 and TRBJ2-7): DTGVSQNPRHKITKRGQNVTFRCDPISEHNRLYWYRQTLGQGPEFLTYFQNEAQLEKSRLLSDRFSAERPKGSFSTLEIQRTEQGDSAMYLCASSLSPASYEQYFGPGTRLTVT.

The chain couples TRBV9 to TRBJ2-1; D remains unclear. V shed 4 bases and J shed 9 bases, with 8 bases lying between them. The CDR3 sequence is 11 residues long. Germline values: CDR1 SGDLS, CDR2 YYNGEE. The CDR3 is CASSTPREQFF. CDR3 in DNA: TGTGCCAGCAGCACGCCACGTGAGCAGTTCTTC.